The rows below give T cell receptor beta chains drawn from one sample of a study of blood T cell repertoires in COVID-19. Measured with immunoSEQ multiplex PCR; TCRdb has only the in-frame clones, and not every one. The sample yields about 150,000 clones, around 84% seen once. Sequences were obtained from peripheral blood. The receptors stem from a human donor with acute or convalescent COVID-19. The donor label of this sample is uncertain. Both conserved end residues are part of each CDR3. D genes are given only for firm matches. For some rows the clone size is stated as once, few or many, or as a class when expanded; others skip it.

clone_size | d_call | j_call | v_call | cdr3_nt | cdr3_aa
- | TRBD1 | TRBJ1-5 | TRBV28 | TGTGCCAGCACGACAGGGGGCTTGGGAAGCAATCAGCCCCAGCATTTT | CASTTGGLGSNQPQHF
- | TRBD2 | TRBJ2-3 | TRBV4-3 | TGCGCCAGCAGCCAAGCGGCTAGCGGGGAGACAGATACGCAGTATTTT | CASSQAASGETDTQYF
- | TRBD1 | TRBJ2-3 | TRBV12-5 | TGTGCTAGTGCCCAGGGGGCGTACACAGATACGCAGTATTTT | CASAQGAYTDTQYF
- | TRBD2 | TRBJ2-5 | TRBV6-2/TRBV6-3 | TGTGCCAGCAGTTACTCTGGACTAGCGGGGGGCCAAGAGACCCAGTACTTC | CASSYSGLAGGQETQYF
- | - | TRBJ1-2 | TRBV29-1 | TGCAGCGTTGTTGGGGGGGACTATGGCTACACCTTC | CSVVGGDYGYTF
- | TRBD1 | TRBJ2-1 | TRBV5-4 | TGTGCCAGCAGCAGGGGGCGCGAGGATGAGCAGTTCTTC | CASSRGREDEQFF
- | TRBD1 | TRBJ1-2 | TRBV7-2 | TGTGCCAGCAGCTTAGGGGACAGGGTAGGGGGCTACACCTTC | CASSLGDRVGGYTF
- | - | TRBJ2-1 | TRBV5-1 | TGCGCCAGCAGCTTCATAGCTAGTTCCTACAATGAGCAGTTCTTC | CASSFIASSYNEQFF
- | - | TRBJ2-6 | TRBV28 | TGTGCCAGCAGTTTACGTCAGGGGAAAGATTCTGGGGCCAACGTCCTGACTTTC | CASSLRQGKDSGANVLTF
- | - | TRBJ1-1 | TRBV7-9 | TGTGCCAGCAGCTCGACAGGAGGGAACACTGAAGCTTTCTTT | CASSSTGGNTEAFF
- | - | TRBJ1-6 | TRBV7-2 | TGTGCCAGCAGCTTAGACCCACAGGCAGGGGTAGCAAATTCACCCCTCCACTTT | CASSLDPQAGVANSPLHF
- | TRBD1 | TRBJ1-2 | TRBV6-1 | TGTGCCAGCAGTGAAGTTGCCCACAGGGGAAACGGCTACACCTTC | CASSEVAHRGNGYTF
few | - | TRBJ2-3 | TRBV7-2 | TGTGCCAGCAGCATAAACCAGGCAGATACGCAGTATTTT | CASSINQADTQYF
once | - | TRBJ2-7 | TRBV2 | TGTGCCAGCAGTGTCGAGGTGCTCGAGCAGTACTTC | CASSVEVLEQYF
- | TRBD2 | TRBJ2-3 | TRBV2 | TGTGCCAGCACCCTAAGGGCGGGGGGCGCAGATACGCAGTATTTT | CASTLRAGGADTQYF
- | - | TRBJ1-4 | TRBV4-3 | TGCGCCAGCAGCCAAGATTGGCCAGTTGAAAAACTGTTTTTT | CASSQDWPVEKLFF
- | - | TRBJ2-7 | TRBV7-2 | TGTGCCAGCAGCCCGTCAAGACGGGTACAGGGCAGGGTGTACGAGCAGTACTTC | CASSPSRRVQGRVYEQYF
- | TRBD1 | TRBJ1-2 | TRBV2 | TGTGCCAGCAGAAACAGGGGTGGCTACACCTTC | CASRNRGGYTF
- | TRBD2 | TRBJ2-5 | TRBV9 | TGTGCCAGCAGCGTAGGTGTGTCGGGAGGGTGGCAAGAGACCCAGTACTTC | CASSVGVSGGWQETQYF
- | - | TRBJ2-6 | TRBV14 | TGTGCCAGCAGCCAACTCCAGGGTAACGCCAACGTCCTGACTTTC | CASSQLQGNANVLTF